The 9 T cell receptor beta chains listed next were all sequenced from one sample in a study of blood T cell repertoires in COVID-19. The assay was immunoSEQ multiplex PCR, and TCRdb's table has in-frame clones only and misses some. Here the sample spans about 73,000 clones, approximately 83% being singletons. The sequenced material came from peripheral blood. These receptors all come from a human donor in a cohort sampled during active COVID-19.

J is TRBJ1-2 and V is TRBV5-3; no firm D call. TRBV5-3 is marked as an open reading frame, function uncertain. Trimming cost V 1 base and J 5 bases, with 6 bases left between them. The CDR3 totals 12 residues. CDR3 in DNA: TGTGCCAGAAGCTTGACAGCTTATGGCTACACCTTC. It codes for CARSLTAYGYTF.

The CDR3: CASSFFKGDSYEQYF. The CDR3 region has the DNA TGTGCCAGCAGCTTTTTTAAGGGGGACTCCTACGAGCAGTACTTC. The rearrangement uses TRBV7-2 and TRBJ2-7; TRBD1 might be the D (6 bases). CDR1 is SGHTA, CDR2 FQGNSA, per germline. V was cut by 3 bases and J by 0 bases, with 12 bases left in between. CDR3 length equals 15 residues.

CDR3 DNA sequence: TGTGCCAGCAAACCTTCGACAGGTCCCTACGAGCAGTACTTC. This encodes CASKPSTGPYEQYF. The chain is built from TRBV6-5 and TRBJ2-7; maybe TRBD1 (6 bases). There are 14 residues in the CDR3. Germline lookup yields CDR1 MNHEY and CDR2 SVGAGI. The germline V and J ends were trimmed by 7 bases and 2 bases, with 15 bases remaining between them.

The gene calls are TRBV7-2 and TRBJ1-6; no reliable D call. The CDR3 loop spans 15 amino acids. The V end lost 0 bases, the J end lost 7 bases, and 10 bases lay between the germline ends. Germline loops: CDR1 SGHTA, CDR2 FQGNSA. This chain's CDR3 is CASSLAPGGNSPLHF. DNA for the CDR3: TGTGCCAGCAGCTTAGCGCCGGGTGGGAATTCACCCCTCCACTTT.

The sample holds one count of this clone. This chain's CDR3 is CASSSLRDSYEQYF. The CDR3 nucleotides are TGCGCCAGCAGCAGCCTTCGGGACTCCTACGAGCAGTACTTC. The chain has TRBV5-1 and TRBJ2-7; D is possibly TRBD2 (5 bases). The V and J ends lost 4 bases and 0 bases respectively, with 11 bases between them. The CDR3 consists of 14 residues. Germline CDR1 SGHRS, CDR2 YFSETQ.

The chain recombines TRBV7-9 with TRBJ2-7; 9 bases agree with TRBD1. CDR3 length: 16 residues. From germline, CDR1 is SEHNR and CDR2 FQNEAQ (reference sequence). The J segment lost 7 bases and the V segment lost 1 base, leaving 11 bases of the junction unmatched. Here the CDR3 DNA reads TGTGCCAGCAGCTTAGTTCTAGGACAGGGGAGTTGGGAGCAGTACTTC. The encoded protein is CASSLVLGQGSWEQYF.

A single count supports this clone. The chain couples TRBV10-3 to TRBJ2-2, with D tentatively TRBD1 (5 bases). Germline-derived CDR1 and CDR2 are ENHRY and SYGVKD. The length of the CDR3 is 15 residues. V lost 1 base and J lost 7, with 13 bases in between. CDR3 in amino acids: CAISEFGQGGGELFF. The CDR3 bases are TGTGCCATCAGTGAGTTCGGCCAGGGCGGCGGGGAGCTGTTTTTT.

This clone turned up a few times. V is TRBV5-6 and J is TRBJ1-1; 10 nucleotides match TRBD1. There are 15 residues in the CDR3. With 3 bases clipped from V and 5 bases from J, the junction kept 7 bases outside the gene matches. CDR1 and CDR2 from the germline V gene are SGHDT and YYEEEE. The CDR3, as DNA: TGTGCCAGCAGCTGGGGGACAGGGGAGGGGACTGAAGCTTTCTTT. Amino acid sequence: CASSWGTGEGTEAFF.

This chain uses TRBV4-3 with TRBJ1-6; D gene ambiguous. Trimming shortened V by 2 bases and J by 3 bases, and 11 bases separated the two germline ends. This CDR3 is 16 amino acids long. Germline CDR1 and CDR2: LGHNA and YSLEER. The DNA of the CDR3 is TGCGCCAGCAGCCAATTGGCGGGATACTATAATTCACCCCTCCACTTT. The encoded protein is CASSQLAGYYNSPLHF.